This T cell receptor (beta chain) appears in the sequencing data of a study of blood T cell repertoires in COVID-19. Overall study: Researchers got acute and convalescent COVID-19 samples from the United States, Italy and Spain. The analysed material was cDNA or gDNA that came from T cells, B-cell-depleted T cells, or PBMCs.

Authors' processing steps: Estimation of nucleated cell counts relied on the amplification of reference gene primers. Using immunoSEQ multiplex PCR, the repertoire was profiled, and TCRdb retains in-frame clones only, with some absent. That table is the source of V, J and clone size, and D and trimming were worked out from the DNA. This table holds about 74,000 clones, around 90% found once. CDR1 is KGHSH, CDR2 LQKENI, per germline. J gave up 6 bases and V 3 bases, and 12 bases lay outside the gene matches. This CDR3 is built from 17 residues. The sequence derives from a woman of 80 years or more with active or convalescent COVID-19. The material sequenced was peripheral blood. This chain connects TRBV18 to TRBJ2-3; 10 positions agree with TRBD2. The CDR3 DNA reads TGTGCCAGCTCACCGAGGGAAGCGGGGGGGACCGGCGATACGCAGTATTTT. This translates into CASSPREAGGTGDTQYF. Full variable domain (missing parts from reference TRBV18 and TRBJ2-3): NAGVMQNPRHLVRRRGQEARLRCSPMKGHSHVYWYRQLPEEGLKFMVYLQKENIIDESGMPKERFSAEFPKEGPSILRIQQVVRGDSAAYFCASSPREAGGTGDTQYFGPGTRLTVL.